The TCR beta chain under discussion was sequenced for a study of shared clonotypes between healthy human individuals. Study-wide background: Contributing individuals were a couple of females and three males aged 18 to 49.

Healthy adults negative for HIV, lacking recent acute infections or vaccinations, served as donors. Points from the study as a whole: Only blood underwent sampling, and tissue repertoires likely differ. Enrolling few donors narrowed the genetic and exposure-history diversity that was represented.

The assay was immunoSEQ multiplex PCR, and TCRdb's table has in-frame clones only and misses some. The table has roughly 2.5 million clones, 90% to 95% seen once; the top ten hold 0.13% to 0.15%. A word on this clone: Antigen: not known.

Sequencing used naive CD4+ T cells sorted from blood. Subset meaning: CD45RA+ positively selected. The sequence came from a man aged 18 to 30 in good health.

The CDR3: CASSQDQGTAQETQYF. CDR3 coding DNA: TGCGCCAGCAGCCAAGATCAGGGGACAGCCCAAGAGACCCAGTACTTC. The J gene is TRBJ2-5, the V gene TRBV4-1, with 7 bases fitting TRBD1. This CDR3 region has 16 residues. V gave up 0 bases and J gave up 1 base; unmatched junction bases: 5. Germline CDR1 MGHRA, CDR2 YSYEKL.